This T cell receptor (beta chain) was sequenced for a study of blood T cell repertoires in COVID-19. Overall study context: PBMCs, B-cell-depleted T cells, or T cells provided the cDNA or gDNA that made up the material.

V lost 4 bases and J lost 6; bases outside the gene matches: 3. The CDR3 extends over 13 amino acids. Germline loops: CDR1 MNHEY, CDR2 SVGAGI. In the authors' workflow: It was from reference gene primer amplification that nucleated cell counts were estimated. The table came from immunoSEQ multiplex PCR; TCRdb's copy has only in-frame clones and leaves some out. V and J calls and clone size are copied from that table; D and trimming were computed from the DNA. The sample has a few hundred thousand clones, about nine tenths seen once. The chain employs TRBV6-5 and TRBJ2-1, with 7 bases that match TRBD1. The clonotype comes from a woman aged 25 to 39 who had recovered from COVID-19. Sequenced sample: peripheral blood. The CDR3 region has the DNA TGTGCCAGCAGTTCCAGGGGGTTCAATGAGCAGTTCTTC. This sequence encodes CASSSRGFNEQFF.